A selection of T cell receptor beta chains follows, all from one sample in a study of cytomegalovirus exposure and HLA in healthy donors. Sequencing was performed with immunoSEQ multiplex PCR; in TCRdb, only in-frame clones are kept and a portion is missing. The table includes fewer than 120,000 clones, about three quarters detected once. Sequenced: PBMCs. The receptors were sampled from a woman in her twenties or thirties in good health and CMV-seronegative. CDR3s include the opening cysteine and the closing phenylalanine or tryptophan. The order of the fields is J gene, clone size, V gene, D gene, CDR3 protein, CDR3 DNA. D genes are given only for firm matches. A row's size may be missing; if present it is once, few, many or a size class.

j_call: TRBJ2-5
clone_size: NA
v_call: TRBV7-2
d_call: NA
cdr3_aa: CATSRDSQTQYF
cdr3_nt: TGTGCCACTTCCCGCGACAGTCAGACCCAGTACTTC

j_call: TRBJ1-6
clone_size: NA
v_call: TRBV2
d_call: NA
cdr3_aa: CASSLTVPVYNSPLHF
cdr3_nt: TGTGCCAGCAGCCTGACAGTCCCTGTTTATAATTCACCCCTCCACTTT

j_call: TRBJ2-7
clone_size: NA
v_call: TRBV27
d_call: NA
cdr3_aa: CASSFGPSYEQYF
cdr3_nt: TGTGCCAGCAGTTTCGGTCCATCCTACGAGCAGTACTTC

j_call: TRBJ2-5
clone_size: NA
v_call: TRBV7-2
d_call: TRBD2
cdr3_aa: CASSLEGRGSETQYF
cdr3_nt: TGTGCCAGCAGCTTAGAGGGGCGGGGGTCGGAGACCCAGTACTTC

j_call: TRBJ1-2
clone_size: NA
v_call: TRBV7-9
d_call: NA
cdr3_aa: CASSLVGGNYGYTF
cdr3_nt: TGTGCCAGCAGCTTAGTCGGGGGGAACTATGGCTACACCTTC

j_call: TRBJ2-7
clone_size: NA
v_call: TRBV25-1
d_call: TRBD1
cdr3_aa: CASSQGQGGSYEQYF
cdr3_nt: TGTGCCAGCAGTCAAGGACAGGGAGGTTCCTACGAGCAGTACTTC

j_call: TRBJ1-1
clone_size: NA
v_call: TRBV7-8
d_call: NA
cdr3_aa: CASSIRRRTEAFF
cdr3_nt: TGTGCCAGCAGCATTCGGAGACGCACTGAAGCTTTCTTT

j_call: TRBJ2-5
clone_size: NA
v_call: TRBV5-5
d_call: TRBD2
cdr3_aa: CASSLAVAGGQETQYF
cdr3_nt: TGTGCCAGCAGCTTGGCGGTAGCGGGGGGTCAAGAGACCCAGTACTTC

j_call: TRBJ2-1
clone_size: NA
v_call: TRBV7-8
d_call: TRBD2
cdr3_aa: CASSLTGGNNEQFF
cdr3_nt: TGTGCCAGCAGCTTAACGGGAGGTAACAATGAGCAGTTCTTC

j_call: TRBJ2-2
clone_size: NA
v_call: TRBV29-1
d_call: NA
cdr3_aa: CSGHPGTDTGELFF
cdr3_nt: TGCAGCGGCCACCCGGGAACCGACACCGGGGAGCTGTTTTTT

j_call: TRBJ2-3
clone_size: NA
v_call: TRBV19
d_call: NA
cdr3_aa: CASSITSQSTDTQYF
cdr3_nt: TGTGCCAGTAGTATAACTAGCCAAAGCACAGATACGCAGTATTTT

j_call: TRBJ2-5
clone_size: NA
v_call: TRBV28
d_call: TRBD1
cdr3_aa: CASSPPGGARETQYF
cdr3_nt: TGTGCCAGCAGTCCTCCAGGGGGCGCAAGGGAGACCCAGTACTTC

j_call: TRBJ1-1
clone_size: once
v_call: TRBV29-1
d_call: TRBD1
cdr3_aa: CSGGDRGRNGEAFF
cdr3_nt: TGCAGCGGAGGGGACAGGGGGCGCAACGGTGAAGCTTTCTTT

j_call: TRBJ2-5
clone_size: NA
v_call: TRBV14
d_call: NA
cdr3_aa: CASSDPGQFQETQYF
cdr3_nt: TGTGCCAGCAGCGACCCGGGACAATTCCAAGAGACCCAGTACTTC

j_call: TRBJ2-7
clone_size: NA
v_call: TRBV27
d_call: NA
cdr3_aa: CASSYATAYEQYF
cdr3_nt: TGTGCCAGCAGTTACGCGACAGCCTACGAGCAGTACTTC

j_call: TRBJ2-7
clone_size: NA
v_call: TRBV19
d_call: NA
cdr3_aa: CASSPGLSYEQYF
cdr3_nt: TGTGCCAGTAGCCCGGGACTTTCCTACGAGCAGTACTTC

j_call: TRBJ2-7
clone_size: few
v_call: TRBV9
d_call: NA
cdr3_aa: CASSVGPNDSYEQYF
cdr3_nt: TGTGCCAGCAGCGTAGGGCCCAACGACAGCTACGAGCAGTACTTC

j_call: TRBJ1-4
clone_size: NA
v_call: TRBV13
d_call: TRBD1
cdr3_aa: CASSPGTGTNEKLFF
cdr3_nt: TGTGCCAGCAGCCCCGGGACAGGGACTAATGAAAAACTGTTTTTT

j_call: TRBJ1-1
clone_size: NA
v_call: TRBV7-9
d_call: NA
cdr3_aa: CASSLVAGKGSEAFF
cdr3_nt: TGTGCCAGCAGCTTAGTGGCAGGGAAGGGGTCTGAAGCTTTCTTT

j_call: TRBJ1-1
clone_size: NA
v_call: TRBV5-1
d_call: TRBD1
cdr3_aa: CASRLSGTGATEAFF
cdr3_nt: TGCGCCAGCAGACTATCCGGGACAGGGGCCACTGAAGCTTTCTTT

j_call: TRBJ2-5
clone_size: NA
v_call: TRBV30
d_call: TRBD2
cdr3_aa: CAWTRTSSETQYF
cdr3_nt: TGTGCCTGGACCCGGACTAGCTCCGAGACCCAGTACTTC

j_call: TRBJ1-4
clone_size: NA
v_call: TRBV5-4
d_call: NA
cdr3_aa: CASSLEYNSEKLFF
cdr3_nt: TGTGCCAGCAGCTTGGAATATAACAGTGAAAAACTGTTTTTT

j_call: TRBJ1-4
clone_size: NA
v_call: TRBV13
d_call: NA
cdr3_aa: CASSSSNGERVNEKLFF
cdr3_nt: TGTGCCAGCAGCTCCTCAAATGGCGAACGGGTGAATGAAAAACTGTTTTTT